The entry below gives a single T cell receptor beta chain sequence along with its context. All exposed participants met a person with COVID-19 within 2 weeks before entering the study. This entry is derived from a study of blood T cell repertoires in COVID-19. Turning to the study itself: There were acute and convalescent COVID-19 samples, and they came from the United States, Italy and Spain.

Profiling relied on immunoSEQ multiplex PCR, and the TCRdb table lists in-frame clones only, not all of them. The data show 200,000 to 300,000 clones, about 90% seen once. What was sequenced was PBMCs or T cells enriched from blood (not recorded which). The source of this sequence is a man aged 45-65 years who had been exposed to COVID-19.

The CDR3, as DNA: TGTGCCAGCAGCTTGGCCCCACAGGATACCTACGAGCAGTACTTC. Its translation is CASSLAPQDTYEQYF. The chain uses TRBV5-5 and TRBJ2-7, with D possibly matching TRBD1 (5 bases). Trimming pared 0 bases from V and 2 bases from J, leaving 12 bases between. The CDR3 has 15 amino acids. Germline CDR1 and CDR2: SGHKS and YYEKEE (reference sequence).